This T cell receptor (beta chain) appears in the sequencing data of a study of cytomegalovirus exposure and HLA in healthy donors. Study observations and caveats: Researchers catalogued over 150 TCR beta chains as cytomegalovirus-associated. Diagnosis of cytomegalovirus status made by the classifier reportedly showed high specificity and sensitivity.

In the case of this clone: No antigen is known for it.

Germline lookup yields CDR1 KGHSH and CDR2 LQKENI. J lost 6 bases, V lost 2 bases, and 4 bases had no gene match. The CDR3 is made up of 14 amino acids. Use of 60 Vbeta and 13 Jbeta primers characterized the PCR. Measured with immunoSEQ multiplex PCR; TCRdb has only the in-frame clones, and not every one. In the table there are about 190,000 clones, 85% to 90% of which are singletons. The material sequenced was PBMCs. The sequence was obtained from a man aged 25 to 40 in good health and CMV-seronegative. V gene TRBV18 combines with J gene TRBJ2-1; 7 nucleotides line up with TRBD2. CDR3 amino acids: CASSPGGRGNEQFF. The CDR3 coding sequence is TGTGCCAGCTCACCAGGGGGGAGGGGCAATGAGCAGTTCTTC. The variable domain in full, with the rest retrieved from reference TRBV18 and TRBJ2-1, is NAGVMQNPRHLVRRRGQEARLRCSPMKGHSHVYWYRQLPEEGLKFMVYLQKENIIDESGMPKERFSAEFPKEGPSILRIQQVVRGDSAAYFCASSPGGRGNEQFFGPGTRLTVL.